Here is one TCR beta chain with its context. This CDR3 is 14 amino acids long. V lost 2 bases, J lost 2 bases, and 9 bases lay in between. The germline V gene encodes CDR1 SGHAT and CDR2 FQNNGV. The data were taken from a study of blood T cell repertoires in COVID-19. Study overall: Both acute and convalescent COVID-19 samples were obtained from the United States, Italy and Spain. PBMCs, B-cell-depleted T cells, or T cells were the source of the cDNA or gDNA that made up the material.

Original handling: The authors estimated nucleated cell counts from reference gene primer amplification. TCRdb's table, derived via immunoSEQ multiplex PCR, lists solely in-frame clones and lacks some. From that table come the V and J calls and clone size; the DNA was used to work out D and trimming. The table records roughly 42,000 clones, around 89% of them present only once. The chain is built from TRBV11-2 and TRBJ1-2; no firm D call. Source material: peripheral blood. The receptor comes from a man in his fifties with active COVID-19. DNA of the CDR3: TGTGCCAGCAGCTTAAACAGAAAGAACTATGGCTACACCTTC. Translation gives CASSLNRKNYGYTF.